The sequence of this T cell receptor beta chain was determined in a study of Graves' ophthalmopathy and Graves' hyperthyroidism. Study-wide findings and caveats: Ophthalmopathy progression predictions by the model showed about 75% specificity and 60% to 71% sensitivity. Detection in blood was also observed for most expanded thyroid clonotypes above 0.001 frequency.

This clonotype showed up just a few times. Its antigen is unknown. Ophthalmopathy absent within 18 months of follow-up marked hyperthyroidism as stable. The study recruited hyperthyroidism patients aged 18 to 65 who were newly diagnosed, under 2 months' duration. CDR3 regions of TCR beta were amplified from RNA transcripts. Second-round multiplex PCR followed a first-round RT-PCR using HTBI primers. TCRdb redid the calling of the multiplex PCR reads with MiXCR, one entry per CDR3 protein. The sample lists 620,000 or so distinct CDR3 sequences, 22% occurring once. V was cut by 7 bases and J by 3 bases, with 15 bases left in between. The length of the CDR3 is 14 residues.

The sequenced sample was peripheral blood. The J gene is TRBJ2-5, the V gene TRBV12-3 or TRBV12-4; D possibly matches TRBD1 or TRBD2 (5 bases each). The TCR sequence derives from a young woman with stable Graves' hyperthyroidism. Some clones in this sample may be carry-over from other donors' samples. This CDR3 reads CASTTGPGEETQYF. DNA for the CDR3: TGTGCCAGCACCACGGGACCTGGGGAAGAGACCCAGTACTTC.